Following are 17 T cell receptor beta chains from one sample sequenced in a study of graft-versus-host responses after intestinal transplantation. Which antigens these TCRs recognize remains unknown. Data came from immunoSEQ multiplex PCR; TCRdb stores just in-frame clones and leaves some out. The sample records nearly 95,000 clones, about 92% being singletons. This sample comprised unstimulated CD8+ T cells sorted from spleen or lymph node cells, obtained before intestinal transplant. The origin of the receptors is a human donor who received an intestinal transplant.

V is TRBV6-1 and J is TRBJ1-2; TRBD1 agrees at 11 bases. CDR1 and CDR2 (germline): MNHNS, SASEGT. CDR3 length equals 12 residues. Germline trimming cut 7 bases from V and 7 bases from J; bases unmatched to any gene: 2. CDR3 nucleotides: TGTGCCAGCAAAGGACAGGGGGCTGGCTACACCTTC. Translation gives CASKGQGAGYTF.

This clone was seen more than once but under ten times. This chain uses TRBV5-6 with TRBJ2-7; 10 nucleotides match TRBD1. Germline CDR1 reads SGHDT; CDR2 reads YYEEEE. J gave up 5 bases and V 4 bases, and 3 bases lay outside the gene matches. This CDR3 is 13 amino acids long. The CDR3 DNA reads TGTGCCAGCAGCCCGGACAGGGGGAACGAGCAGTACTTC. It codes for CASSPDRGNEQYF.

V gene TRBV11-2 combines with J gene TRBJ2-3, with 8 bases matching TRBD2. The CDR3 length is 15 residues. Per germline, CDR1 SGHAT and CDR2 FQNNGV. The V and J ends lost 3 bases and 4 bases, in that order; junction bases with no gene match: 6. The CDR3 loop reads CASSFFAGGSDTQYF. CDR3 bases: TGTGCCAGCAGCTTTTTTGCGGGGGGTTCAGATACGCAGTATTTT.

The V and J genes are TRBV9 and TRBJ1-3; the D is unclear. CDR3 length: 15 residues. Germline CDR1 and CDR2: SGDLS and YYNGEE. V was trimmed by 4 bases and J by 4 bases, leaving 15 bases between them. CDR3 region: CASSRDQALGNTIYF. CDR3 bases: TGTGCCAGCAGCAGAGACCAGGCCCTCGGAAACACCATATATTTT.

The chain is built from TRBV30 and TRBJ1-3, with TRBD1 as a possible D gene (6 bases). The CDR3 has 12 residues. Trimming removed 7 bases at V and 4 bases at J, with 11 bases between. Germline loops: CDR1 GTSNPN, CDR2 SVGIG (reference sequence). This CDR3 is CASTGQGNTIYF. The CDR3 region has the DNA TGTGCCTCAACAGGGCAAGGAAACACCATATATTTT.

The V and J genes are TRBV19 and TRBJ2-1; a possible D gene is TRBD1 (6 bases). This CDR3 contains 12 residues. Germline CDR1 LNHDA, CDR2 SQIVND (reference sequence). Trimming left V 5 bases short and J 7 bases short, with 9 bases between. The CDR3 DNA reads TGTGCCAGTAGTGAGGGGGAGAATGAGCAGTTCTTC. Amino acids: CASSEGENEQFF. Full variable domain (missing parts from reference TRBV19 and TRBJ2-1): DGGITQSPKYLFRKEGQNVTLSCEQNLNHDAMYWYRQDPGQGLRLIYYSQIVNDFQKGDIAEGYSVSREKKESFPLTVTSAQKNPTAFYLCASSEGENEQFFGPGTRLTVL.

The V call is TRBV7-9, the J call TRBJ1-1; possibly TRBD1 for D (5 bases). Germline loops: CDR1 SEHNR, CDR2 FQNEAQ (reference sequence). V was clipped by 5 bases and J by 2 bases, with 15 bases between them. The CDR3 is made up of 15 amino acids. The chain's CDR3 is CASSLVDKGNTEAFF. In DNA, the CDR3 is TGTGCCAGCAGCCTGGTGGACAAGGGAAACACTGAAGCTTTCTTT.

This rearrangement joins TRBV19 to TRBJ1-6; D perhaps matches TRBD1 (5 bases). The V gene lost 2 bases and the J gene lost 10 bases, with 18 bases spanning the gap. The germline CDR1 and CDR2 sequences are LNHDA and SQIVND (reference sequence). CDR3 length equals 16 residues. CDR3 DNA: TGTGCCAGTAGTATAAGTTTATCGGGGGATCAATCACCCCTCCACTTT. It codes for CASSISLSGDQSPLHF. Using reference TRBV19 and TRBJ1-6 for the parts outside the CDR3, the full variable domain is DGGITQSPKYLFRKEGQNVTLSCEQNLNHDAMYWYRQDPGQGLRLIYYSQIVNDFQKGDIAEGYSVSREKKESFPLTVTSAQKNPTAFYLCASSISLSGDQSPLHFGNGTRLTVT.

The chain carries TRBV7-9 and TRBJ1-1; TRBD1 matches 7 bases. CDR3 size: 15 residues. Per germline, CDR1 SEHNR and CDR2 FQNEAQ (reference sequence). V was clipped by 5 bases and J by 2 bases; unmatched bases: 8. CDR3 amino acids: CASSTLTGANTEAFF. The CDR3, as DNA: TGTGCCAGCAGCACGCTAACAGGGGCCAACACTGAAGCTTTCTTT.

The rearrangement joins TRBV27 to TRBJ2-1, with 12 bases that match TRBD2. The CDR3 is 17 residues long. Trimming removed 4 bases from V and 7 bases from J; junction bases left unmatched: 11. From germline, CDR1 is MNHEY and CDR2 SMNVEV (reference sequence). The CDR3 reads CASSSRDGTSGGNEQFF. The CDR3, as DNA: TGTGCCAGCAGTTCCCGGGACGGCACTAGCGGGGGGAATGAGCAGTTCTTC.

This chain joins TRBV7-2 and TRBJ2-5, with 7 nucleotides matching TRBD2. CDR3 length: 15 residues. CDR1 SGHTA and CDR2 FQGNSA come from the germline V gene. Losses at the gene ends were 1 base for V and 2 bases for J; bases not matched to a gene: 4. In nucleotides, the CDR3 is TGTGCCAGCAGCTTAGGGGGTAGCGGGCAAGAGACCCAGTACTTC. Protein product: CASSLGGSGQETQYF.

Regarding this clone: One end of the junction varies from germline; a read error may be responsible. Other nucleotide sequences from this sample produce the same CDR3. This chain connects TRBV7-9 to TRBJ1-2; D ambiguous. CDR1 SEHNR and CDR2 FQNEAQ come from the germline V gene (reference sequence). This CDR3 is 14 amino acids long. DNA of the CDR3: TGCGCCAGCAGCTTAGCTAGCCCCCGATATGGCTACACCTTC. This sequence encodes CASSLASPRYGYTF.

The chain couples TRBV6-5 to TRBJ1-2; 11 nucleotides match TRBD1. In germline, CDR1 is MNHEY, CDR2 SVGAGI. This CDR3 comprises 15 residues. J lost 4 bases, V lost 2 bases, and 3 bases had no gene match. CDR3 residues: CASSYRDRGGYGYTF. CDR3 DNA sequence: TGTGCCAGCAGTTACCGGGACAGGGGGGGCTATGGCTACACCTTC.

This chain uses TRBV4-1 with TRBJ2-1, with 8 bases matching TRBD2. CDR1 and CDR2 (germline): MGHRA, YSYEKL. The CDR3 totals 15 residues. J was trimmed by 4 bases and V by 4 bases; bases with no gene match: 6. The CDR3 region has the DNA TGCGCCAGCAGCCCTACTAGCGGAGATTACAATGAGCAGTTCTTC. As protein: CASSPTSGDYNEQFF.

V gene TRBV15 combines with J gene TRBJ2-5, with D perhaps TRBD2 (6 bases). Trimming shortened V by 0 bases and J by 2 bases, and 10 bases separated the two germline ends. Germline-derived CDR1 and CDR2 are LNHNV and YYDKDF (reference sequence). The CDR3 runs 15 residues. CDR3 DNA: TGTGCCACCAGCAGAGATGGCGGGAATCAAGAGACCCAGTACTTC. Its protein product is CATSRDGGNQETQYF.

The gene calls are TRBV7-8 and TRBJ1-1; D unresolved. The germline V gene encodes CDR1 SGHVS and CDR2 FQNEAQ. V lost 5 bases and J lost 1, with 11 bases in between. This CDR3 is 14 amino acids long. The CDR3 loop is CASSPFPPNTEAFF. CDR3 DNA sequence: TGTGCCAGCAGCCCATTTCCCCCGAACACTGAAGCTTTCTTT.

The count of this clone is one. This chain connects TRBV9 to TRBJ2-3, with 9 bases aligning to TRBD1. The length of the CDR3 is 14 residues. V dropped 4 bases and J dropped 5; count of bases not matched to a gene: 5. CDR1 and CDR2 from the germline V gene are SGDLS and YYNGEE. For the CDR3, the DNA is TGTGCCAGCAGCCCCTGGACAGGGGAAGATACGCAGTATTTT. Its protein is CASSPWTGEDTQYF. Full variable domain (rest looked up from reference TRBV9 and TRBJ2-3): DSGVTQTPKHLITATGQRVTLRCSPRSGDLSVYWYQQSLDQGLQFLIQYYNGEERAKGNILERFSAQQFPDLHSELNLSSLELGDSALYFCASSPWTGEDTQYFGPGTRLTVL.